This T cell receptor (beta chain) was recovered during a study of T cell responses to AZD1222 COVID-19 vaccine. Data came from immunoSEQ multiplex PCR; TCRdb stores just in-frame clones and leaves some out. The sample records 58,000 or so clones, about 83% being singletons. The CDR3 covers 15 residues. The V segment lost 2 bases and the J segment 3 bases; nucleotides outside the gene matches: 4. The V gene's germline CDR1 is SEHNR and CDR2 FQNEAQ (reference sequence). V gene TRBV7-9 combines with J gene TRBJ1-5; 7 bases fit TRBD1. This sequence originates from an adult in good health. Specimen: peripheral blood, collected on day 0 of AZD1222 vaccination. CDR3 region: CASSLSGTANQPQHF. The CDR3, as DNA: TGTGCCAGCAGCTTATCTGGGACAGCCAATCAGCCCCAGCATTTT.